Each of the 12 T cell receptor beta chains below was sequenced from the same sample in a study of T cells in Graves' hyperthyroidism and ophthalmopathy. The CDR3 regions of TCR beta were amplified from RNA transcripts. The HTBI primer set served for first-round RT-PCR of the TCR CDR3. TCRdb re-called the multiplex PCR reads through MiXCR, storing one row per CDR3 protein. The sample has about 550,000 distinct CDR3 sequences, about a fifth seen once. Sequencing was carried out using blood. All receptors derive from a man aged 18 to 29 with Graves' hyperthyroidism.

Remarks on this clonotype: Possible read error: a much larger clone is one base away. The chain employs TRBV19 and TRBJ1-1; TRBD1 matches at 8 bases. The germline V gene has CDR1 LNHDA and CDR2 SQIVND (reference sequence). Germline trimming cut 8 bases from V and 1 base from J; bases unmatched to any gene: 9. This CDR3 comprises 15 residues. DNA for the CDR3: TGTGCCAGTGGTGCCTCGGACAGGGCGAACACTGAAGCTTTCTTT. It translates to CASGASDRANTEAFF.

Comments on this clonotype: Since a much larger clone is just one base distant, this may be a read error. The CDR3 DNA reads TGTGCCAGCCCCCAAAGGGGACAGATCTACGAGCAGTACTTC. As protein: CASPQRGQIYEQYF. V usage is TRBV2 and J usage is TRBJ2-7, with 7 nucleotides matching TRBD1. The germline CDR1 and CDR2 sequences are SNHLY and FYNNEI. V lost 8 bases and J lost 3; bases outside the gene matches: 10. This CDR3 spans 14 amino acids.

This chain joins TRBV6-1 and TRBJ1-2; maybe TRBD1 (5 bases). There are 15 residues in the CDR3. Germline assignment: CDR1 MNHNS and CDR2 SASEGT. The ends were cut back, 5 bases at V and 5 bases at J, with 18 bases in the middle. The CDR3 region has the DNA TGTGCCAGCAGTATATCCGGAGACAGCCTTTATGGCTACACCTTC. Translating it yields CASSISGDSLYGYTF.

The CDR3 sequence is CASSPEPVEGYEQYF. The CDR3 nucleotides are TGTGCCAGCAGCCCCGAACCGGTCGAGGGCTACGAGCAGTACTTC. This chain links TRBV5-5 with TRBJ2-7; TRBD2 is a possible D gene (5 bases). The V gene's germline CDR1 is SGHKS and CDR2 YYEKEE (reference sequence). The ends were cut back, 4 bases at V and 3 bases at J, with 17 bases in the middle. This CDR3 comprises 15 residues.

This clonotype was observed many times. The chain has TRBV6-1 and TRBJ1-6; D gene ambiguous. The germline V gene has CDR1 MNHNS and CDR2 SASEGT. The CDR3 loop spans 14 amino acids. V lost 6 bases and J lost 8, with 14 bases in between. The CDR3 DNA is TGTGCCAGCAGCTTTCAGACTAATCATTCACCCCTCCACTTT. Its protein is CASSFQTNHSPLHF.

The table lists this clonotype with many counts. The rearrangement links TRBV12-3 or TRBV12-4 to TRBJ2-7; D is unresolved. This CDR3 is 12 amino acids long. V was cut by 5 bases and J by 4 bases, with 9 bases left in between. CDR3 region: CASSLKTYEQYF. The CDR3 region has the DNA TGTGCCAGCAGTCTAAAGACATACGAGCAGTACTTC.

This chain links TRBV28 with TRBJ2-7; the D is unclear. This CDR3 region has 12 residues. Germline loops: CDR1 MDHEN, CDR2 SYDVKM. Between the trimmed V and J ends, which lost 5 bases and 0 bases, there was a span of 5 bases. Written as DNA, the CDR3 is TGTGCCAGCAGTGGATACTCCTACGAGCAGTACTTC. Protein sequence: CASSGYSYEQYF.

This clonotype has ten or more counts. V usage is TRBV18 and J usage is TRBJ1-2; D remains ambiguous. Germline V gene sequence: CDR1 KGHSH, CDR2 LQKENI. CDR3 length equals 12 residues. The V end was cut by 5 bases, the J end by 5 bases, with 9 bases between. The CDR3 DNA reads as TGTGCCAGCTCATCACGAGCTTATGGCTACACCTTC. Translated: CASSSRAYGYTF.

This clonotype was seen repeatedly, ten times or more. This chain uses TRBV6-5 with TRBJ1-5; possible D gene TRBD1, 6 bases. This CDR3 is built from 14 residues. Germline V lookup: CDR1 MNHEY, CDR2 SVGAGI. V was pared by 6 bases and J by 3 bases, with 12 bases between. The CDR3 region is CASRGGPYNQPQHF. CDR3 DNA sequence: TGTGCCAGCAGAGGGGGTCCTTACAATCAGCCCCAGCATTTT.

This clonotype showed up just a few times. This chain uses TRBV25-1 with TRBJ2-7, with D possibly TRBD1 on 6 matching bases. V dropped 2 bases and J dropped 2 bases, with 13 bases sitting between them. The CDR3 has 15 amino acids. Germline assignment: CDR1 MGHDK and CDR2 SYGVNS. The CDR3 bases are TGTGCCAGCAGTGAACAAGGGGGTACGACCTACGAGCAGTACTTC. Translated: CASSEQGGTTYEQYF.

The J gene is TRBJ2-7, the V gene TRBV4-2, with a possible D match to TRBD1 (5 bases). The V gene's germline CDR1 is LGHNA and CDR2 YNFKEQ. This CDR3 has 13 residues. Deletions cut 5 bases from V and 3 bases from J, with 11 bases between. Written as DNA, the CDR3 is TGTGCCAGCAGCTCCCGAAGGGGCTACGAGCAGTACTTC. Its translation: CASSSRRGYEQYF.

The V and J genes are TRBV6-1 and TRBJ2-5; 9 nucleotides match TRBD2. The CDR3 is 15 residues long. The junction had 7 bases not matched to a gene; V was cut back by 3 bases and J by 5 bases. Germline CDR1 is MNHNS and CDR2 is SASEGT. CDR3 sequence (DNA): TGTGCCAGCAGTGATCTCGCGGGAGGGCAGGAGACCCAGTACTTC. It yields the protein CASSDLAGGQETQYF.